In its sample, the clone carrying this TCR beta chain was seen a few times. The sample is drawn from a study of T-cell memory formation after mild COVID-19. TCRdb used MiXCR to reprocess the 5' RACE reads, holding one entry per CDR3 protein. The profile shows 450,000 to 650,000 distinct CDR3 sequences, around 21% of them singletons. Material for sequencing was PBMCs or a T cell subset sorted from them (not recorded which). The receptor comes from an adult woman who had mild COVID-19 (a few samples of this study predate the infection). Cell type and time point are not known.

As DNA, the CDR3 is TGTGCCAGCAGTTCCCGGGGACAGGGGCGAGCTTTCTTT. It yields the protein CASSSRGQGRAFF. The V and J genes are TRBV12-3 or TRBV12-4 and TRBJ1-1; TRBD1 matches at 10 bases. After removal of 4 bases from V and 10 bases from J, the junction contained 6 bases not matched to a gene. This CDR3 region has 13 residues.